These T cell receptor beta chains were read from a single sample in a study of response to subunit inactivated influenza vaccine. TCRdb fed the RT-PCR reads into MiXCR, producing one record per CDR3 protein. The table shows 650,000 to 850,000 distinct CDR3 sequences, with roughly 14% occurring only once. This specimen was PBMCs from blood, taken 14 to 15 days before vaccination. Receptors were obtained from a man aged 45-65 years who received an inactivated influenza vaccine. Both conserved end residues are part of each CDR3. Each record gives: D gene, clone size, V gene, J gene, CDR3 length, CDR3 protein, CDR3 DNA. The D gene is left open where the match is weak. Clone size appears in some rows only: once, few, many, or a class for an expanded clone.

-	many	TRBV7-9	TRBJ1-1	11	CASSHYTEAFF	TGTGCCAGCAGCCATTACACTGAAGCTTTCTTT
-	few	TRBV3-1	TRBJ2-1	11	CASSEQGEQFF	TGTGCCAGCAGCGAGCAGGGGGAGCAGTTCTTC
-	many	TRBV12-3/TRBV12-4	TRBJ1-1	13	CASSFSQATEAFF	TGTGCCAGCAGTTTTAGCCAGGCCACTGAAGCTTTCTTT
TRBD2	few	TRBV12-3/TRBV12-4	TRBJ2-1	15	CASSLAPSGEGEQFF	TGTGCCAGCAGTTTAGCTCCTAGCGGGGAGGGTGAGCAGTTCTTC
-	few	TRBV20-1	TRBJ2-1	15	CSARPDIRSYNEQFF	TGCAGTGCTAGGCCGGACATACGCTCCTACAATGAGCAGTTCTTC
TRBD2	-	TRBV12-3/TRBV12-4	TRBJ2-6	18	CASSSTSGGAAGANVLTF	TGTGCCAGCAGTTCGACTAGCGGGGGGGCAGCAGGGGCCAACGTCCTGACTTTC
-	-	TRBV6-2/TRBV6-3	TRBJ2-1	14	CASSYSGTYNEQFF	TGTGCCAGCAGTTACAGTGGGACTTACAATGAGCAGTTCTTC
TRBD1	few	TRBV29-1	TRBJ1-2	14	CSVGTGAFGYGYTF	TGCAGCGTTGGGACAGGGGCCTTTGGGTATGGCTACACCTTC
TRBD1	few	TRBV29-1	TRBJ1-1	13	CSVGHRGDTEAFF	TGCAGCGTTGGGCACAGGGGGGACACTGAAGCTTTCTTT
TRBD1	-	TRBV7-2	TRBJ2-1	16	CASSFGGTGFYREQFF	TGTGCCAGCAGCTTCGGCGGGACAGGGTTTTACAGGGAGCAGTTCTTC
-	few	TRBV9	TRBJ2-7	15	CASSVGQGGTLEQYF	TGTGCCAGCAGCGTAGGTCAGGGGGGGACCCTCGAGCAGTACTTC
-	-	TRBV4-1	TRBJ2-1	16	CASSQGGRPSYNEQFF	TGCGCCAGCAGCCAAGGGGGCAGACCCTCCTACAATGAGCAGTTCTTC
-	many	TRBV7-9	TRBJ2-7	12	CASSQIPYEQYF	TGTGCCAGCAGTCAAATCCCCTACGAGCAGTACTTC
-	-	TRBV29-1	TRBJ2-3	13	CSLSRGPGDTQYF	TGCAGCCTAAGCCGGGGGCCAGGAGATACGCAGTATTTT
-	many	TRBV10-3	TRBJ2-6	15	CAISDKGSGANVLTF	TGTGCCATCAGTGATAAGGGTTCTGGGGCCAACGTCCTGACTTTC
-	few	TRBV18	TRBJ2-3	13	CASSVGRADTQYF	TGTGCCAGCTCAGTCGGGAGAGCAGATACGCAGTATTTT
-	-	TRBV19	TRBJ2-3	14	CASTTLLDVDTQYF	TGTGCCAGTACCACGTTATTGGATGTGGATACGCAGTATTTT
TRBD1	-	TRBV29-1	TRBJ2-2	14	CSVAGTGGTGELFF	TGCAGCGTTGCCGGGACAGGGGGCACCGGGGAGCTGTTTTTT
-	few	TRBV12-3/TRBV12-4	TRBJ1-2	14	CASSLAGVRYGYTF	TGTGCCAGCAGTTTAGCAGGGGTCCGATATGGCTACACCTTC
TRBD2	-	TRBV7-2	TRBJ2-7	15	CASSLRSSGRDEQYF	TGTGCCAGCAGCTTACGGTCTAGCGGGAGGGACGAGCAGTACTTC
-	-	TRBV7-2	TRBJ2-2	15	CASSIGRSPPGELFF	TGTGCCAGCAGCATTGGACGGAGCCCCCCCGGGGAGCTGTTTTTT
-	-	TRBV4-1	TRBJ2-7	14	CASSQEAGPYEQYF	TGCGCCAGCAGCCAAGAGGCGGGACCCTACGAGCAGTACTTC
-	few	TRBV6-5	TRBJ2-2	14	CASSYQGNTGELFF	TGTGCCAGCAGTTACCAAGGGAATACCGGGGAGCTGTTTTTT
TRBD2	few	TRBV29-1	TRBJ2-1	17	CSVDVPFSGRAGNEQFF	TGCAGCGTTGATGTGCCCTTTAGCGGGAGGGCCGGCAATGAGCAGTTCTTC
-	few	TRBV28	TRBJ2-7	17	CASSFSSGSPNPYEQYF	TGTGCCAGCAGTTTTAGTTCAGGGTCTCCTAACCCCTACGAGCAGTACTTC
-	few	TRBV11-2	TRBJ2-5	15	CASTPSRGIGETQYF	TGTGCCAGCACCCCAAGTCGGGGGATTGGGGAGACCCAGTACTTC
TRBD1	few	TRBV5-5	TRBJ1-2	14	CASSLGTGYYGYTF	TGTGCCAGCAGCTTGGGGACAGGGTACTATGGCTACACCTTC
TRBD2	few	TRBV12-3/TRBV12-4	TRBJ2-1	13	CASSFREAGFQFF	TGTGCCAGCAGTTTTAGGGAAGCGGGATTCCAGTTCTTC
-	few	TRBV9	TRBJ2-2	16	CASSVGSSLSTGELFF	TGTGCCAGCAGCGTAGGTTCAAGCCTGTCCACCGGGGAGCTGTTTTTT
-	few	TRBV5-5	TRBJ1-1	12	CASTTGSWEAFF	TGTGCCAGCACCACTGGGAGTTGGGAAGCTTTCTTT
-	many	TRBV27	TRBJ2-2	15	CASSPTFRGAGELFF	TGTGCCAGCAGTCCCACCTTTCGAGGGGCCGGGGAGCTGTTTTTT
TRBD1	many	TRBV12-3/TRBV12-4	TRBJ2-7	15	CASSLFPGGPYEQYF	TGTGCCAGCAGTTTATTTCCAGGGGGCCCCTACGAGCAGTACTTC
TRBD1	-	TRBV28	TRBJ2-7	15	CASSFSGTGSYEQYF	TGTGCCAGCAGCTTTTCCGGGACAGGGTCCTACGAGCAGTACTTC
-	-	TRBV5-5	TRBJ1-4	16	CASSLGSSGGGEKLFF	TGTGCCAGCAGCTTGGGTAGCAGTGGCGGGGGTGAAAAACTGTTTTTT
TRBD2	few	TRBV4-3	TRBJ2-1	15	CASSQWSGTLNEQFF	TGCGCCAGCAGCCAATGGAGCGGGACCTTGAATGAGCAGTTCTTC
TRBD2	few	TRBV9	TRBJ2-2	15	CASSGTSGVTGELFF	TGTGCCAGCAGCGGGACTAGCGGGGTTACTGGGGAGCTGTTTTTT
-	many	TRBV6-5	TRBJ2-3	14	CASSYGLYTDTQYF	TGTGCCAGCAGTTACGGGTTATACACAGATACGCAGTATTTT
-	-	TRBV20-1	TRBJ1-1	15	CSATRTRNINTEAFF	TGCAGTGCTACCCGGACCCGAAACATTAACACTGAAGCTTTCTTT
-	many	TRBV29-1	TRBJ1-1	14	CSAGSYLENTEAFF	TGCAGCGCTGGGTCGTACCTAGAGAACACTGAAGCTTTCTTT
TRBD1	-	TRBV7-2	TRBJ2-7	15	CASSLEDRAPYEQYF	TGTGCCAGCAGCTTGGAGGACAGGGCCCCCTACGAGCAGTACTTC
-	many	TRBV6-5	TRBJ2-1	12	CASSPDSNEQFF	TGTGCCAGCAGTCCGGACAGCAATGAGCAGTTCTTC
-	many	TRBV4-3	TRBJ2-7	19	CASSQEEQRWGEASYEQYF	TGCGCCAGCAGCCAAGAAGAACAAAGATGGGGAGAAGCTTCCTACGAGCAGTACTTC
-	few	TRBV4-3	TRBJ2-3	15	CASSQERGATDTQYF	TGCGCCAGCAGCCAAGAGAGGGGGGCCACAGATACGCAGTATTTT
-	many	TRBV12-3/TRBV12-4	TRBJ1-1	11	CASSFRGEAFF	TGTGCCAGCAGTTTCCGTGGTGAAGCTTTCTTT
-	few	TRBV20-1	TRBJ1-3	14	CSPSGPGAGNTIYF	TGCAGTCCGAGCGGGCCGGGGGCTGGAAACACCATATATTTT
-	-	TRBV12-3/TRBV12-4	TRBJ2-7	13	CASSFFRAYEQYF	TGTGCCAGCAGTTTTTTCAGGGCCTACGAGCAGTACTTC
-	few	TRBV6-2/TRBV6-3	TRBJ1-5	14	CASSYRQYNQPQHF	TGTGCCAGCAGTTACCGACAGTACAATCAGCCCCAGCATTTT